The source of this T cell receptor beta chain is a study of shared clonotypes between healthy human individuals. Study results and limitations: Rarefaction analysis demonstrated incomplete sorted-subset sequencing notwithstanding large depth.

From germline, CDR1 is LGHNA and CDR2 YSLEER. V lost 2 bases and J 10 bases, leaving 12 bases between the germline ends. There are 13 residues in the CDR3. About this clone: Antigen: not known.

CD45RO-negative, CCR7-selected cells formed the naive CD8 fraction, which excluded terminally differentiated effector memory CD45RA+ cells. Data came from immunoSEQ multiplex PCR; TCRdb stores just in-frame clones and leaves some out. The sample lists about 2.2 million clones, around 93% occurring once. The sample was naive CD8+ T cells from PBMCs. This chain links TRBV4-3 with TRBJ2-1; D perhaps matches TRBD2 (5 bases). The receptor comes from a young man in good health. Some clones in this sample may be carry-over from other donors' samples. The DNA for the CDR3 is TGCGCCAGCAGCCAATTAAAGAGGGCGGAGCAGTTCTTC. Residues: CASSQLKRAEQFF.